The 25 T cell receptor beta chains below come from one sample, sequenced in a study of post-analysis software for immune sequencing data. Study-wide findings and caveats: About 5 TRBV segments occurring more often in patients than controls included TRBV5-6, TRBV5-1 and TRBV20-1.

These receptors have no identified antigens. Presence of unique molecular identifiers characterized the TCR beta cDNA libraries. TCRdb used MiXCR to reprocess the PCR reads, holding one entry per CDR3 protein. The repertoire consists of roughly 400,000 distinct CDR3 sequences, with roughly 38% occurring once and the leading ten covering 7.6%. Material: blood. These receptor sequences come from a girl aged 2 to 9 with multiple sclerosis.

The chain has TRBV2 and TRBJ2-3; 13 positions match TRBD2. The length of the CDR3 is 17 residues. Germline trimming cut 2 bases from V and 5 bases from J; bases unmatched to any gene: 7. Germline V gene lookup returns CDR1 SNHLY and CDR2 FYNNEI. CDR3 sequence: CASSEQGTSGNLDTQYF. CDR3 nucleotides: TGTGCCAGCAGTGAACAGGGGACTAGCGGGAATCTAGATACGCAGTATTTT.

V and J are TRBV9 and TRBJ2-4; 7 nucleotides agree with TRBD1. V shed 4 bases, J shed 13 bases, and the junction held 11 bases outside the gene matches. CDR3 size: 13 residues. The germline CDR1 and CDR2 sequences are SGDLS and YYNGEE. The CDR3 nucleotides are TGTGCCAGCAGCCGGGACAGCACCTACGGGCAGTACTTC. Translating gives CASSRDSTYGQYF.

This clonotype was counted between two and nine times. The rearrangement joins TRBV6-5 to TRBJ2-1; no definite D call. V lost 6 bases to trimming and J lost 7 bases, with 16 bases between them. This CDR3 spans 14 amino acids. CDR1 MNHEY and CDR2 SVGAGI come from the germline V gene. The CDR3 sequence is CASRLAIGYNEQFF. The CDR3 coding sequence is TGTGCCAGCAGATTAGCCATAGGGTATAATGAGCAGTTCTTC.

This clonotype showed up just once. The chain links TRBV6-6 to TRBJ2-1, with 8 bases fitting TRBD1. V gave up 1 base and J gave up 3 bases; unmatched junction bases: 2. The CDR3 is made up of 15 amino acids. Germline V CDR1 and CDR2: MNHNY, SVGAGI (reference sequence). CDR3 coding DNA: TGTGCCAGCAGTTACTATGGACAGGGCTACAATGAGCAGTTCTTC. Protein product: CASSYYGQGYNEQFF.

The V and J genes are TRBV20-1 and TRBJ1-5, with D maybe TRBD1 (6 bases). There are 13 residues in the CDR3. Germline loops: CDR1 DFQATT, CDR2 SNEGSKA (reference sequence). V was cut by 4 bases and J by 2 bases, with 9 bases left in between. CDR3 nucleotide sequence: TGCAGTGCTAAGGGGGATGGCAATCAGCCCCAGCATTTT. It specifies CSAKGDGNQPQHF.

The chain carries TRBV12-3 or TRBV12-4 and TRBJ2-5; TRBD2 matches 14 bases. Trimming cost V 5 bases and J 5 bases; bases outside gene matches: 10. The CDR3 runs to 17 residues. CDR3 nucleotide sequence: TGTGCCAGCAGTCAGGGACTAGCGGGAGACCAGGGGGAGACCCAGTACTTC. The encoded protein is CASSQGLAGDQGETQYF.

The J gene is TRBJ2-1, the V gene TRBV9; D possibly matches TRBD1 or TRBD2 (5 bases each). This CDR3 region has 15 residues. The ends were cut back, 3 bases at V and 0 bases at J, with 10 bases in the middle. CDR1 is SGDLS and CDR2 is YYNGEE in the germline V gene. CDR3 DNA sequence: TGTGCCAGCAGCGCTGGGACGAACTCCTACAATGAGCAGTTCTTC. Protein: CASSAGTNSYNEQFF.

V gene TRBV7-2 combines with J gene TRBJ1-5, with TRBD1 identical over 7 bases. V was pared by 4 bases and J by 6 bases, with 9 bases of the junction left unmatched. The germline gives CDR1 SGHTA, CDR2 FQGNSA. This CDR3 is built from 15 residues. The CDR3 loop is CASSSLTGAPQPQHF. CDR3 DNA: TGTGCCAGCAGCTCTCTTACAGGGGCCCCTCAGCCCCAGCATTTT.

This clonotype was counted only a few times. This chain connects TRBV29-1 to TRBJ2-1; D is perhaps TRBD1 (7 bases). The ends were cut back, 5 bases at V and 7 bases at J, with 18 bases in the middle. The CDR3 consists of 14 residues. Germline values: CDR1 SQVTM, CDR2 ANQGSEA. In DNA form, the CDR3 reads TGCAGCGTTCATTCGCAGGGGGGAGGAAATGAGCAGTTCTTC. It codes for CSVHSQGGGNEQFF.

This chain connects TRBV11-2 to TRBJ2-7; tentative D call: TRBD1 (6 bases). Between the trimmed V and J ends, which lost 4 bases and 3 bases, there was a span of 13 bases. Germline CDR1 SGHAT, CDR2 FQNNGV. The CDR3 extends over 14 amino acids. The CDR3 sequence is CASSSGHTIYEQYF. The CDR3 nucleotides read TGTGCCAGCAGCTCGGGACACACGATCTACGAGCAGTACTTC.

This chain uses TRBV20-1 with TRBJ1-2, with D tentatively TRBD1 (5 bases). Between the trimmed V and J ends, which lost 1 base and 7 bases, there was a span of 22 bases. The CDR3 has 16 residues. The germline gives CDR1 DFQATT, CDR2 SNEGSKA (reference sequence). Here the CDR3 reads CSARGRLDRWERGYTF. CDR3 nucleotide sequence: TGCAGTGCTAGAGGACGTTTAGACAGATGGGAACGTGGCTACACCTTC.

This clonotype was seen a handful of times. The chain employs TRBV7-9 and TRBJ1-5; possibly TRBD1 for D (5 bases). Germline CDR1 and CDR2: SEHNR and FQNEAQ (reference sequence). The CDR3 extends over 17 amino acids. The V and J ends lost 5 bases and 2 bases respectively, with 19 bases between them. CDR3 region: CASSAPPRGDGNQPQHF. DNA of the CDR3: TGTGCCAGCAGCGCCCCTCCCCGTGGGGACGGCAATCAGCCCCAGCATTTT.

The J gene is TRBJ1-2, the V gene TRBV12-3 or TRBV12-4; 8 bases line up with TRBD1. The ends lost 6 bases at V and 8 bases at J; junction bases unmatched: 11. The CDR3 runs to 14 residues. DNA of the CDR3: TGTGCCAGCAGAAGCGGACAGGGTTTGGGGGGCTACACCTTC. Its protein product is CASRSGQGLGGYTF.

This sequence joins TRBV6-5 and TRBJ2-7; possible D gene TRBD1, 6 bases. The CDR3 is 15 amino acids. Germline V gene lookup returns CDR1 MNHEY and CDR2 SVGAGI. V lost 3 bases, J lost 5 bases, and 17 bases lay in between. The CDR3 reads CASSYEVQGVDEQYF. The CDR3 nucleotides are TGTGCCAGCAGTTATGAGGTACAGGGCGTCGACGAGCAGTACTTC.

This chain connects TRBV9 to TRBJ1-6, with 9 nucleotides matching TRBD1. CDR1 and CDR2 from the germline V gene are SGDLS and YYNGEE. The CDR3 is 15 residues long. V lost 3 bases and J lost 7; bases outside the gene matches: 5. As DNA, the CDR3 is TGTGCCAGCAGCGAGAGGACAGGGGAAAATTCACCCCTCCACTTT. Its translation is CASSERTGENSPLHF.

This clonotype was seen a handful of times. This rearrangement joins TRBV29-1 to TRBJ2-5; weak D call: TRBD1 (5 bases). V was cut by 4 bases and J by 5 bases, with 17 bases left in between. CDR3 length: 14 amino acids. From germline, CDR1 is SQVTM and CDR2 ANQGSEA. CDR3 DNA: TGCAGCGTTGGTCCCGTGACAGACATGGAGACCCAGTACTTC. Protein product: CSVGPVTDMETQYF.

The gene calls are TRBV13 and TRBJ2-3; D may be TRBD2 (7 bases). Germline lookup yields CDR1 PRHDT and CDR2 FYEKMQ (reference sequence). V was trimmed by 5 bases and J by 0 bases, leaving 12 bases between them. This CDR3 region has 15 residues. Here the CDR3 reads CASSGGDKSTDTQYF. The CDR3 nucleotides are TGTGCCAGCAGCGGGGGGGACAAGAGCACAGATACGCAGTATTTT.

The chain combines TRBV28 with TRBJ2-4; D is unclear. Per the germline V gene, CDR1 is MDHEN and CDR2 is SYDVKM. The CDR3 consists of 15 residues. The V end was cut by 5 bases, the J end by 1 base, with 12 bases between. The CDR3 coding sequence is TGTGCCAGCAGTAACCCCGAGGTGGCCAAAAACATTCAGTACTTC. Protein product: CASSNPEVAKNIQYF.

This rearrangement joins TRBV29-1 to TRBJ1-1; D is uncertain. The germline CDR1 and CDR2 sequences are SQVTM and ANQGSEA. CDR3 length: 14 residues. Trimming shortened V by 1 base and J by 0 bases, and 9 bases separated the two germline ends. The CDR3 DNA reads TGCAGCGTTGAAGGAAAGGTCCTGAACACTGAAGCTTTCTTT. Protein: CSVEGKVLNTEAFF.

This clonotype showed up just once. One junction end does not reproduce the germline sequence, and a read error may be involved. CDR3 region: CAGSLAGTSYEQYF. CDR3 sequence (DNA): TGTGCCGGCAGCCTAGCGGGGACATCCTACGAGCAGTACTTC. The genes are TRBV6-6 and TRBJ2-7, with 9 bases matching TRBD2. This CDR3 is built from 14 residues. The germline CDR1 and CDR2 sequences are MNHNY and SVGAGI (reference sequence).

This clonotype was seen more than once but under ten times. The CDR3 reads CASSQDGQSQETQYF. The CDR3 coding sequence is TGTGCCAGCAGCCAAGATGGGCAGTCCCAAGAGACCCAGTACTTC. The J gene is TRBJ2-5, the V gene TRBV4-2, with unresolved D. The CDR3 is 15 residues long. V was cut by 0 bases and J by 1 base, with 9 bases left in between. Per the germline V gene, CDR1 is LGHNA and CDR2 is YNFKEQ.

The V and J genes are TRBV2 and TRBJ2-1; D call uncertain. Trimming removed 7 bases at V and 0 bases at J, with 7 bases between. This CDR3 region has 13 residues. Germline CDR1 SNHLY, CDR2 FYNNEI. CDR3 bases: TGTGCCAGCAATCTCCGCTCCTACAATGAGCAGTTCTTC. Its protein is CASNLRSYNEQFF.

The chain has TRBV20-1 and TRBJ2-4; no clear D. This CDR3 is built from 14 residues. Germline CDR1 DFQATT, CDR2 SNEGSKA (reference sequence). The germline V and J ends were trimmed by 7 bases and 0 bases, with 13 bases remaining between them. CDR3 sequence: CSVTNPIAKNIQYF. As DNA, the CDR3 is TGCAGTGTTACAAACCCAATAGCCAAAAACATTCAGTACTTC.

This clonotype was counted a few times. This chain links TRBV28 with TRBJ1-6, with D unresolved. The ends were cut back, 3 bases at V and 7 bases at J, with 10 bases in the middle. This CDR3 region has 14 residues. Germline V lookup: CDR1 MDHEN, CDR2 SYDVKM. In DNA, the CDR3 is TGTGCCAGCAGTTTCGGCCTTGGGAATTCACCCCTCCACTTT. Protein: CASSFGLGNSPLHF.

This clonotype showed up just a few times. The chain combines TRBV27 with TRBJ2-3; no reliable D call. The V gene lost 5 bases and the J gene lost 4 bases, with 16 bases spanning the gap. The length of the CDR3 is 15 residues. Per the germline V gene, CDR1 is MNHEY and CDR2 is SMNVEV (reference sequence). The CDR3 DNA reads as TGTGCCAGCAGTGTGGGCGCCTCAACGGCAGATACGCAGTATTTT. Translating gives CASSVGASTADTQYF.